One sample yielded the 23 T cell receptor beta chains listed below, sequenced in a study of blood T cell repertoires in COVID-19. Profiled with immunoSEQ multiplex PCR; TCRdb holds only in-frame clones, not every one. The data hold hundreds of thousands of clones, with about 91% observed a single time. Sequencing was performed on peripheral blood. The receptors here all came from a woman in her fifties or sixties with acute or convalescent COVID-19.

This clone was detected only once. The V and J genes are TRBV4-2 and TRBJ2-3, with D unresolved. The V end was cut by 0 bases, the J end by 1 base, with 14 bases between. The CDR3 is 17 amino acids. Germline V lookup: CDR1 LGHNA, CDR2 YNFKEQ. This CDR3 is CASSQDLSASGTDTQYF. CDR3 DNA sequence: TGTGCCAGCAGCCAAGATCTCAGCGCTTCGGGCACAGATACGCAGTATTTT.

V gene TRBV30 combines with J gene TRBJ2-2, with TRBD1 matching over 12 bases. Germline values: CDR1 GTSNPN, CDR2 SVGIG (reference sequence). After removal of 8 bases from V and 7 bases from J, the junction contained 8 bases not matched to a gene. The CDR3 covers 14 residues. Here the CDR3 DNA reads TGTGCCGGTTCCGGGACAGGGGGCGTCGGGGAGCTGTTTTTT. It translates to CAGSGTGGVGELFF. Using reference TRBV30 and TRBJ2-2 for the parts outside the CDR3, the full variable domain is SQTIHQWPATLVQPVGSPLSLECTVEGTSNPNLYWYRQAAGRGLQLLFYSVGIGQISSEVPQNLSASRPQDRQFILSSKKLLLSDSGFYLCAGSGTGGVGELFFGEGSRLTVL.

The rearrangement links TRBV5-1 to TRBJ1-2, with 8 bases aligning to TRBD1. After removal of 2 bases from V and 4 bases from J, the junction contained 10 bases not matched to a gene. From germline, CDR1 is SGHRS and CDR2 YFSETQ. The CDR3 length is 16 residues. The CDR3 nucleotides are TGCGCCAGCAGCTTAGGACAGGGTCTGGGGGTCTATGGCTACACCTTC. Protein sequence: CASSLGQGLGVYGYTF.

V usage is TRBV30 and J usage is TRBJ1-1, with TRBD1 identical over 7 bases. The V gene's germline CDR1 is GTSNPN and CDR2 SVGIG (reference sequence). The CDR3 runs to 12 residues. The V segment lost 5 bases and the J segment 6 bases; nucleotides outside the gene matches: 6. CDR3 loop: CAWDREMAEAFF. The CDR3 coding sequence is TGTGCCTGGGACAGGGAGATGGCTGAAGCTTTCTTT.

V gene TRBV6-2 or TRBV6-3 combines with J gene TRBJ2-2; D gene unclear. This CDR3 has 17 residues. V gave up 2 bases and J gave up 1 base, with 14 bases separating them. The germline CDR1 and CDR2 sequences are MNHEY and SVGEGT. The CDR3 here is CASSYTYWRKNTGELFF. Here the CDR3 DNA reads TGTGCCAGCAGTTACACGTACTGGCGGAAGAACACCGGGGAGCTGTTTTTT.

The CDR3 nucleotides read TGTGCCAGCAGCCGACAGGAAGGCATATATTTT. Translated, it gives CASSRQEGIYF. The chain employs TRBV6-5 and TRBJ1-3; D is perhaps TRBD1 (6 bases). Deletions cut 6 bases from V and 12 bases from J, with 12 bases between. This CDR3 is built from 11 residues. Germline values: CDR1 MNHEY, CDR2 SVGAGI.

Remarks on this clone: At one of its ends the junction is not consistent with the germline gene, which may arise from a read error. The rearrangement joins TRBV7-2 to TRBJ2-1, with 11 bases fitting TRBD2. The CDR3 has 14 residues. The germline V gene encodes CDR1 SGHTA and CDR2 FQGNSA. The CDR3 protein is CASSPRQAGLADVF. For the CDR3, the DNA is TGTGCCAGCAGCCCTCGTCAAGCGGGACTAGCGGACGTCTTC.

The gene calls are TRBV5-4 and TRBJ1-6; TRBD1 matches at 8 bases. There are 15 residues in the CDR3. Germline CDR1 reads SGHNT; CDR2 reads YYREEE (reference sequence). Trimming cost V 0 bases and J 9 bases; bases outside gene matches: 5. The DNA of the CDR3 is TGTGCCAGCAGCTTGGGTTCCCAGGGGGCTTCACCCCTCCACTTT. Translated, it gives CASSLGSQGASPLHF.

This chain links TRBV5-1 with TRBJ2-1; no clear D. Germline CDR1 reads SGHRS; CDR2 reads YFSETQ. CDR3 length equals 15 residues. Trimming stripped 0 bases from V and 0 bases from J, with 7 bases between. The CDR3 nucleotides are TGCGCCAGCAGCTTGGGTAGCCGCTCCTACAATGAGCAGTTCTTC. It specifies CASSLGSRSYNEQFF.

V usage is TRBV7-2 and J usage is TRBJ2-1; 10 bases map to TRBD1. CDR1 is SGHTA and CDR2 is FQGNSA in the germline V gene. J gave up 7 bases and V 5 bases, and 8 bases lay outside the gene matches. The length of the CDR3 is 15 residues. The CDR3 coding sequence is TGTGCCAGCAGCCCCTGGGACAGGGGTAGGAATGAGCAGTTCTTC. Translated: CASSPWDRGRNEQFF.

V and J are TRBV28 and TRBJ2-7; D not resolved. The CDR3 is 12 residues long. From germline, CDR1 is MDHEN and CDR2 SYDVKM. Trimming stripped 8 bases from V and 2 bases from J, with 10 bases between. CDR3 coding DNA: TGTGCCAGCGGGCCGAGACCCTACGAGCAGTACTTC. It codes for CASGPRPYEQYF. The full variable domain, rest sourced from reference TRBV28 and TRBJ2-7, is DVKVTQSSRYLVKRTGEKVFLECVQDMDHENMFWYRQDPGLGLRLIYFSYDVKMKEKGDIPEGYSVSREKKERFSLILESASTNQTSMYLCASGPRPYEQYFGPGTRLTVT.

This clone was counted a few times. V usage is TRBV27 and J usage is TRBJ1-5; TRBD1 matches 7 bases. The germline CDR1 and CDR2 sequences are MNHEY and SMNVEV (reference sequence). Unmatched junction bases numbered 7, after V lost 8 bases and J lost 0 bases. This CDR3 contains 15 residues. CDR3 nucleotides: TGTGCCAGCGGCACAGGGGTCGGTAGCAATCAGCCCCAGCATTTT. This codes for CASGTGVGSNQPQHF.

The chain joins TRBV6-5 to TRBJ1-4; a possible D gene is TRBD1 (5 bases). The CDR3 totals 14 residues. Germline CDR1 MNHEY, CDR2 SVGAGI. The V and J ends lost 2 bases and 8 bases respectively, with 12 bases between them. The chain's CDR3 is CASSYGQGREKLFF. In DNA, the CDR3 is TGTGCCAGCAGTTACGGGCAGGGTAGAGAAAAACTGTTTTTT.

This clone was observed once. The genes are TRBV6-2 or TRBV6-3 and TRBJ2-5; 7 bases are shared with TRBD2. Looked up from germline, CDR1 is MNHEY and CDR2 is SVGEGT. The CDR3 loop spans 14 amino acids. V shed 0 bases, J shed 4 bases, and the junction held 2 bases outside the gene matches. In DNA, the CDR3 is TGTGCCAGCAGTTACTCTGGCGGGAGAGAGACCCAGTACTTC. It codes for CASSYSGGRETQYF.

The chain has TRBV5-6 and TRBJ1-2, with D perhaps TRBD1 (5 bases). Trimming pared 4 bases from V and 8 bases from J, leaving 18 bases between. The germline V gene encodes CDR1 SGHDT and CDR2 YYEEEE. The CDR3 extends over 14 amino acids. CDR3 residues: CASSMVTGNLGYTF. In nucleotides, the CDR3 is TGTGCCAGCAGCATGGTAACAGGCAACCTAGGCTACACCTTC.

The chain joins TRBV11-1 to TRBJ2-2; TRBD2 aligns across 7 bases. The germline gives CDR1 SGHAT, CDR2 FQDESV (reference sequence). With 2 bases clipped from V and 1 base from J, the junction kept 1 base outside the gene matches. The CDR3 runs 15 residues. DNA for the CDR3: TGTGCCAGCAGCTTAACGGGAGGGAACACCGGGGAGCTGTTTTTT. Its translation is CASSLTGGNTGELFF.

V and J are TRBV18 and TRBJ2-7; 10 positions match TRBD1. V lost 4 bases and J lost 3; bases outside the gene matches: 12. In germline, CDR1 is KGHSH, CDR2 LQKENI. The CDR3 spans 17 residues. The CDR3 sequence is CASSQTRGQGMYYEQYF. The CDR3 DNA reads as TGTGCCAGCTCACAAACTCGGGGACAGGGGATGTACTACGAGCAGTACTTC.

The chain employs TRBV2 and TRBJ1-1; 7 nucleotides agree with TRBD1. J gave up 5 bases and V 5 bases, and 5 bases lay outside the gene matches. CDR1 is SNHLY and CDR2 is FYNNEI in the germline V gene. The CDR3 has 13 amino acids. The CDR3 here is CASSYRGVTEAFF. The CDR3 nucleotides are TGTGCCAGCAGTTACAGGGGAGTGACTGAAGCTTTCTTT.

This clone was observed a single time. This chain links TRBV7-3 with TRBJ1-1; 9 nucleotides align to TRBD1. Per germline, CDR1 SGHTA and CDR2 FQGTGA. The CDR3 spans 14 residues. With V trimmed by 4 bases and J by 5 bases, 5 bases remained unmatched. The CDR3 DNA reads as TGTGCCAGCAGCTCGACAGGGGGAGGAACTGAAGCTTTCTTT. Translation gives CASSSTGGGTEAFF.

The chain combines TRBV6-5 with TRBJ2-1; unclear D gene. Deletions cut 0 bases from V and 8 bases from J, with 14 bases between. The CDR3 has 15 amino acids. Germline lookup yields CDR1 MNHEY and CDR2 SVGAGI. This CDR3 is CASSYSRAPGHEQFF. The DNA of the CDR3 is TGTGCCAGCAGTTACTCACGAGCCCCTGGGCATGAGCAGTTCTTC.

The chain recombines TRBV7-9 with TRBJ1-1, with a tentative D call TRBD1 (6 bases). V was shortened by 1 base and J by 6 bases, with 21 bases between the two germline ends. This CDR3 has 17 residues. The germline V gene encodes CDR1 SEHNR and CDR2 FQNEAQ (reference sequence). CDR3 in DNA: TGTGCCAGCAGCTTAGGGGGCGGGGGGCGAGCCCTTGCTGAAGCTTTCTTT. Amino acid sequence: CASSLGGGGRALAEAFF.

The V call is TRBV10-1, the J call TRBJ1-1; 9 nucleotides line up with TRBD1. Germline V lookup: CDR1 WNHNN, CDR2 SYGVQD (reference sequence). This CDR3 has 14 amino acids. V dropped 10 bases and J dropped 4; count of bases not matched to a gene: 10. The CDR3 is CATGTGSVSTEAFF. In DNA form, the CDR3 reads TGCGCCACCGGGACAGGGAGCGTGAGCACTGAAGCTTTCTTT.

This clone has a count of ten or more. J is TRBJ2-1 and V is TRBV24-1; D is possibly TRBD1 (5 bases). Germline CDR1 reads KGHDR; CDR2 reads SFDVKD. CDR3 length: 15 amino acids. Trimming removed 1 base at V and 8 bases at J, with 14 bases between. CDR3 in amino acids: CATSDLRQGSDEQFF. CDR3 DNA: TGTGCCACCAGTGATTTAAGGCAGGGCTCTGATGAGCAGTTCTTC.